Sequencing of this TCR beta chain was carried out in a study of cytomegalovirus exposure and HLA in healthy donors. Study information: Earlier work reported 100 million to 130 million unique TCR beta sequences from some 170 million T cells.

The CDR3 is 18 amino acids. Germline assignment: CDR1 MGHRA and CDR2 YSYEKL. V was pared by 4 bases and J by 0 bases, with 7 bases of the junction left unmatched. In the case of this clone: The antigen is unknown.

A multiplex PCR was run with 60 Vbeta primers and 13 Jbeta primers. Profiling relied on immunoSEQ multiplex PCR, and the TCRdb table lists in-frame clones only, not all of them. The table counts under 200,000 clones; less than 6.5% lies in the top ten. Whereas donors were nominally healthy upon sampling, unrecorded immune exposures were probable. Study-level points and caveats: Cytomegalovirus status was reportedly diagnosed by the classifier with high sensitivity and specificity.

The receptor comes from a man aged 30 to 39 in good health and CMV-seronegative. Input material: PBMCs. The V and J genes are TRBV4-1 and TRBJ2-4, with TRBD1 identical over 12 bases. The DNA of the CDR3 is TGCGCCAGCAGCCGAATCGGGACAGGGGGCAAAGCCAAAAACATTCAGTACTTC. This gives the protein CASSRIGTGGKAKNIQYF.